This T cell receptor (beta chain) was observed in a study of graft-versus-host responses after intestinal transplantation. The repertoire was sequenced with immunoSEQ multiplex PCR; TCRdb's copy has only in-frame clones and lacks some. The top ten hold about 1.7% of the sample, which has approximately 63,000 clones, around 90% seen once. Processing released intraepithelial and lamina propria lymphocytes from the graft tissue. Trimming left V 2 bases short and J 2 bases short, with 10 bases between. Looked up from germline, CDR1 is MDHEN and CDR2 is SYDVKM. The CDR3 is 14 residues long. The chain carries TRBV28 and TRBJ2-7; D is undetermined. The starting material was ileum tissue, obtained less than 400 days after transplant. The clonotype originates from a human patient who received an intestinal transplant, so some T cells may come from the graft donor. The CDR3 bases are TGTGCCAGCAGTTTAAATCTAGGGCCCTACGAGCAGTACTTC. It is translated as CASSLNLGPYEQYF. Using reference TRBV28 and TRBJ2-7 for the parts outside the CDR3, the full variable domain is DVKVTQSSRYLVKRTGEKVFLECVQDMDHENMFWYRQDPGLGLRLIYFSYDVKMKEKGDIPEGYSVSREKKERFSLILESASTNQTSMYLCASSLNLGPYEQYFGPGTRLTVT.